The 2 T cell receptor beta chains below come from one sample, sequenced in a study of neoadjuvant anti-PD-1 for oral cavity cancer. Data came from immunoSEQ multiplex PCR; TCRdb stores just in-frame clones and leaves some out. This table has 72,000 or so clones, 65% to 85% appearing once. Sequencing was performed on PBMCs, taken before nivolumab (anti-PD-1) treatment. Receptors originate from a person aged 40 to 85 with oral cavity squamous cell carcinoma.

This clone was observed once. This chain connects TRBV5-1 to TRBJ1-5; 9 bases fit TRBD1. The ends lost 3 bases at V and 6 bases at J; junction bases unmatched: 4. The CDR3 length is 14 residues. Germline CDR1 reads SGHRS; CDR2 reads YFSETQ. The CDR3 nucleotides are TGCGCCAGCAGCTGGGGACAGGGAGGTCAGCCCCAGCATTTT. It translates to CASSWGQGGQPQHF.

The chain combines TRBV6-1 with TRBJ1-5, with 7 bases fitting TRBD1. V was clipped by 5 bases and J by 3 bases; unmatched bases: 7. Germline loops: CDR1 MNHNS, CDR2 SASEGT. This CDR3 has 15 amino acids. Written as DNA, the CDR3 is TGTGCCAGCAGTACCGGGACAGCGAACAATCAGCCCCAGCATTTT. This encodes CASSTGTANNQPQHF.